The TCR beta chain described here comes from a study of identical twins. Germline CDR1 and CDR2: SEHNR and FQNEAQ (reference sequence). CDR3 size: 12 residues. The V and J ends lost 8 bases and 10 bases respectively, with 15 bases between them. In TCRdb, the 5' RACE reads were re-called with MiXCR into one record per CDR3 protein. The profile covers a few hundred thousand distinct CDR3 sequences, with around a tenth appearing a single time and under 3% taken by the ten largest. This clonotype was detected only a few times. This sample also appeared in a second study, on yellow fever vaccine responses in identical twins.

The sequence came from a woman between 18 and 30 years old in good health. The specimen was PBMCs. V is TRBV7-9 and J is TRBJ2-1; D is perhaps TRBD2 (6 bases). The CDR3 DNA sequence: TGTGCCAGCTTCGTGGGGACTCACGAGCAGTTCTTC. Protein sequence: CASFVGTHEQFF.